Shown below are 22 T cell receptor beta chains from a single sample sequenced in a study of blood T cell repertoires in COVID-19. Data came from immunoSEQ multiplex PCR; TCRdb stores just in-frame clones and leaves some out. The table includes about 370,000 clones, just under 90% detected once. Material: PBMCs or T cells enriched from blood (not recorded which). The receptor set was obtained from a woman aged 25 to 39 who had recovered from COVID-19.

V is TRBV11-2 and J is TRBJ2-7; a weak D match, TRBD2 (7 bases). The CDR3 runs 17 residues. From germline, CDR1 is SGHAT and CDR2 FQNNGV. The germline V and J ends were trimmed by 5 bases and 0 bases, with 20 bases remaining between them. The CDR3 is CASSQKGGTLSSYEQYF. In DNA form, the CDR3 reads TGTGCCAGCAGCCAAAAGGGGGGGACACTGAGCTCCTACGAGCAGTACTTC.

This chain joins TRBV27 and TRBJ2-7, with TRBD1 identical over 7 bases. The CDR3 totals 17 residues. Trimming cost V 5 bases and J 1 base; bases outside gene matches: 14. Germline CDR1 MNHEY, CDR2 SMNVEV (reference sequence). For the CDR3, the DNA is TGTGCCAGCAGTGCTCTCCTGACCGGGACAGTATCCTACGAGCAGTACTTC. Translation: CASSALLTGTVSYEQYF.

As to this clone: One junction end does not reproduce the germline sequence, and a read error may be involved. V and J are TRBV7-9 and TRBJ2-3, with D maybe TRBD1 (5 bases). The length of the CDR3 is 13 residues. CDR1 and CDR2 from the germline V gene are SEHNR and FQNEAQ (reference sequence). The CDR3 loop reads CASSLGSTDMQYF. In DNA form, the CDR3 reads TGTGCCAGCAGCTTAGGATCGACAGATATGCAGTATTTT.

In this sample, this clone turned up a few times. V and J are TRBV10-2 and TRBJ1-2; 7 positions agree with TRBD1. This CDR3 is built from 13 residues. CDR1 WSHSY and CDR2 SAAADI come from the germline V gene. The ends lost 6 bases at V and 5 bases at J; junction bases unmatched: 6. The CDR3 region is CASSADRKYGYTF. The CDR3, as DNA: TGCGCCAGCAGCGCGGACAGGAAGTATGGCTACACCTTC.

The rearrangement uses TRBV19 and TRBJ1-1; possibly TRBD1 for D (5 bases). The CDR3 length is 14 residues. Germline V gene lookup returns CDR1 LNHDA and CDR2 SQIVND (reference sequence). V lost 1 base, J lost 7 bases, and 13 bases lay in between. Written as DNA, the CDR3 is TGTGCCAGTAGTATAGGTTCCAGGGTGGGTGAAGCTTTCTTT. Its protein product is CASSIGSRVGEAFF.

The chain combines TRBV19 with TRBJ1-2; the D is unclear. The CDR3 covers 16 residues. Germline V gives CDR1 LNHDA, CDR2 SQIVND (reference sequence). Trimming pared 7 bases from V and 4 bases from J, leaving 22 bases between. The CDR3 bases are TGTGCCAGTAATCCTGAACCAGGTTCCTTCCTCTATGGCTACACCTTC. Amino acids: CASNPEPGSFLYGYTF.

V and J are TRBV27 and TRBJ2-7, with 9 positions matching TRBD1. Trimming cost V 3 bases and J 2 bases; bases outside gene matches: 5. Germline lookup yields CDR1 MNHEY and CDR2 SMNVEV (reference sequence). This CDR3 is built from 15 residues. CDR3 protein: CASSFRGQGTYEQYF. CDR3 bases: TGTGCCAGCAGTTTTAGGGGACAGGGAACCTACGAGCAGTACTTC.

The CDR3 reads CSVEDTVHYGYTF. The CDR3 DNA reads as TGCAGCGTTGAAGACACAGTCCACTATGGCTACACCTTC. The chain is built from TRBV29-1 and TRBJ1-2; D call uncertain. CDR1 and CDR2 from the germline V gene are SQVTM and ANQGSEA. Between the trimmed V and J ends, which lost 0 bases and 3 bases, there was a span of 8 bases. The CDR3 is 13 residues long.

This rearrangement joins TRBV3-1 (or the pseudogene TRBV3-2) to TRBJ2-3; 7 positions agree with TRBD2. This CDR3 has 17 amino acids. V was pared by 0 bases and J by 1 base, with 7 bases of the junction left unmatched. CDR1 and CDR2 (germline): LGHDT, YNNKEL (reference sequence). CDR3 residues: CASSQEGNSGRTDTQYF. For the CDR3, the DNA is TGTGCCAGCAGCCAAGAAGGTAATAGCGGGCGCACAGATACGCAGTATTTT.

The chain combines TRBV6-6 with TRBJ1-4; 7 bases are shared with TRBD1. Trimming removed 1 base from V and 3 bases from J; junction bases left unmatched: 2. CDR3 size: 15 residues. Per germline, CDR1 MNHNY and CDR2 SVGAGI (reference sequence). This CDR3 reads CASSYFGTANEKLFF. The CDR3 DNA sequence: TGTGCCAGCAGTTACTTCGGGACAGCTAATGAAAAACTGTTTTTT.

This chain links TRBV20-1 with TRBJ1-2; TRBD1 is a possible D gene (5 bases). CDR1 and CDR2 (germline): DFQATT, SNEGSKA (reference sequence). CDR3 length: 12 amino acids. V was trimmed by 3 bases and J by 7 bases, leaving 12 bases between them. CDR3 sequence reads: CSASRRGGGYTF. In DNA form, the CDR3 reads TGCAGTGCTAGTAGAAGGGGTGGTGGCTACACCTTC.

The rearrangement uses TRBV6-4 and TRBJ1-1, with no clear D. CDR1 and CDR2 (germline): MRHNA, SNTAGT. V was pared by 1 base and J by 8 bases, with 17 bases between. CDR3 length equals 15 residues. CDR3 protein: CASSDFLNEAGEAFF. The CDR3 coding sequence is TGTGCCAGCAGTGACTTTCTCAACGAGGCGGGAGAAGCTTTCTTT.

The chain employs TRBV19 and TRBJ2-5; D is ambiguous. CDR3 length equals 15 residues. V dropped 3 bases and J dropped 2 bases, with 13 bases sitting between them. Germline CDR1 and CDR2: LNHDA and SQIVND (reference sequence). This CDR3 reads CASSISGQFQETQYF. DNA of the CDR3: TGTGCCAGTAGTATTAGTGGGCAGTTTCAAGAGACCCAGTACTTC.

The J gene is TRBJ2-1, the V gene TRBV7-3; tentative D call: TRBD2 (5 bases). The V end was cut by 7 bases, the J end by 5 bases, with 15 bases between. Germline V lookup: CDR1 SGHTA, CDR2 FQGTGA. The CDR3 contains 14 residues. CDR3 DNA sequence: TGTGCCAGCACCTCCCGGGCGGGTGACAATGAGCAGTTCTTC. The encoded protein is CASTSRAGDNEQFF.

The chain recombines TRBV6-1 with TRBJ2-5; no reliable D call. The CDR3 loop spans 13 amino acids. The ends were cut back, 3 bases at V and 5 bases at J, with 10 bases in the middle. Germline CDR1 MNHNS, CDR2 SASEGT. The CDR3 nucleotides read TGTGCCAGCAGTGACAGTCTGGAGGAGACCCAGTACTTC. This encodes CASSDSLEETQYF.

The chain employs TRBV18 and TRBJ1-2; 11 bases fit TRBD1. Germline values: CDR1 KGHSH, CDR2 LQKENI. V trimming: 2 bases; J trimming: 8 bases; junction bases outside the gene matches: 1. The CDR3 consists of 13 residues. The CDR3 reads CASSPGTGGGYTF. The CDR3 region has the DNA TGTGCCAGCTCACCAGGGACAGGGGGAGGCTACACCTTC.

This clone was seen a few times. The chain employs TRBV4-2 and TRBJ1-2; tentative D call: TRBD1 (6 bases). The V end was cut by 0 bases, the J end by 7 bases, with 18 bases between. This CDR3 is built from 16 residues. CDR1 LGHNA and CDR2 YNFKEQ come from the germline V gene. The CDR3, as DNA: TGTGCCAGCAGCCAAGAAGCGACCCAGGGGCACGGTGGCTACACCTTC. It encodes CASSQEATQGHGGYTF.

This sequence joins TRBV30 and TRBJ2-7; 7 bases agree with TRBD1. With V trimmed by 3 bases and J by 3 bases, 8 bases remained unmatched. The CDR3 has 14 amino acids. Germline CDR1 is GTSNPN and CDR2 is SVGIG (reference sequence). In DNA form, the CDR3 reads TGTGCCTGGAGAGAGACAGGGATATTCTACGAGCAGTACTTC. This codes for CAWRETGIFYEQYF.

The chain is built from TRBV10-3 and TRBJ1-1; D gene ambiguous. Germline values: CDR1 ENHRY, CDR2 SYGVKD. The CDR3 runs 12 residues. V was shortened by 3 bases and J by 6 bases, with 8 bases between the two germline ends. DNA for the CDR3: TGTGCCATCAGTGATCTGGGCCCTGAAGCTTTCTTT. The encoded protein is CAISDLGPEAFF.

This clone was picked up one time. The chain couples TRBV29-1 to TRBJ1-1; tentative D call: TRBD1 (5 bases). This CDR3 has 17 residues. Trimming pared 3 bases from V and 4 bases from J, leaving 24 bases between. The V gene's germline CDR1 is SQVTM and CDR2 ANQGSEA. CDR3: CSVEVWSSGGYSTEAFF. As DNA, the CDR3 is TGCAGCGTTGAGGTCTGGAGTTCGGGGGGGTATTCCACTGAAGCTTTCTTT.

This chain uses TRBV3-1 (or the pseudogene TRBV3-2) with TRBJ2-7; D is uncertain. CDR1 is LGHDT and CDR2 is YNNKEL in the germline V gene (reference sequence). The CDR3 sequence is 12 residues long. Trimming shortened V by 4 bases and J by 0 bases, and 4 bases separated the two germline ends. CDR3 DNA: TGTGCCAGCAGCCTTAGCTCCTACGAGCAGTACTTC. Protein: CASSLSSYEQYF.

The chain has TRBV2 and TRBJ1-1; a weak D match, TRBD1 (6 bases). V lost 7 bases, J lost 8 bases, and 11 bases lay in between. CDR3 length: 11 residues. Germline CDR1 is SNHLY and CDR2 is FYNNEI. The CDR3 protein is CASTVTGEAFF. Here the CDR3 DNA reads TGTGCCAGCACTGTGACAGGCGAAGCTTTCTTT.